This TCR beta chain emerged from a study of beta chain features in type 1 diabetes (dated by TCRdb to 2017 to 2018). Looking at the study overall: No differences in mean age, gender distribution, total cell number or subset yield were found between patients and healthy donors. A total of some 110 million sorted cells were examined across all samples, and the number of cells per subset was strongly correlated with RNA yield. In the study, recently diagnosed type 1 diabetes patients and matched healthy donors were compared on the TCRB repertoires of their sorted circulating CD4+ T cell subsets. Regulatory and stem cell-like memory subsets were isolated from only 8 patients and roughly eight healthy donors, whereas naive and central memory subsets came from all 28 donors.

Comments on this clone: Its cognate antigen has yet to be identified. No base-level quality is on record; no much larger clone is a single base apart.

A single peripheral blood draw of roughly 0.11 L on average was collected from each donor into heparinised tubes. A BD FACSAria II was used to sort naive, central memory, regulatory and stem cell-like memory CD4+ T cells with a panel that included CD45RO, CCR7, CD25, CD127, CD95 and CD27. All sorted populations exceeded 95% purity. Right away, PBMCs were isolated by Lymphoprep density gradient centrifugation and were stained directly, with no culture step. So that batch effects would be minimized, each experiment stained and sorted samples in pairs, pairing one healthy donor with one patient. The entire amount of isolated RNA was reverse transcribed using the High Capacity cDNA Reverse Transcription Kit, so the sequenced TCRB transcripts were expressed ones. Deep immunoSEQ sequencing was applied to naive, central memory and regulatory T cell samples, giving an average of roughly 3.6 million total reads per sample. Sorted cells were lysed in RLT buffer and RNA was extracted with DNase-treated RNeasy Micro or Mini kits, depending on cell number. To prevent cross-contamination, every cell subset was processed on its own, while patient and healthy donor samples were processed together. TCRB sequences were amplified from cDNA with the immunoSEQ multiplex PCR, producing 87-bp fragments spanning the CDR3 region. Amplicons were sequenced on the Illumina HiSeq platform. As for how the authors treated the data: PCR bias was corrected computationally using synthetic template baselines, and reads within Hamming distance 2 were collapsed, with unmergeable singletons discarded. Reads were aligned against IMGT to assign V, D and J genes, CDR3 length and insertions or deletions at six rearrangement sites. Within each subset, clonotype counts were normalized to sorted cell number, after which true diversity and Gini coefficients were computed with the tcR R package. The overlap coefficient, calculated on TCRB nucleotide sequences, was used to measure repertoire sharing. Held by TCRdb, this immuneACCESS table contains in-frame sequences only and omits some clones. Under half of the omission traces to an unresolved V gene where checked; the cause of the rest is unknown. For V, J and clone size, that table is used; D and trimming come from the DNA. The sample contains roughly 150,000 clones, less than 9.5% of them found a single time. The leading ten clones occupy 2% to 3% of the sample.

Overall study outcomes, separate from this receptor: Because cDNA rather than genomic DNA was sequenced, highly expressing activated cells could have been over-represented, although no difference in activation and CD3 levels was found between groups. At VDJ recombination sites, patients with type 1 diabetes made fewer insertions and deleted more nucleotides, a pattern implying thymic rearrangement abnormalities. Shorter templates might have been favored by PCR, but patient and control samples were amplified and corrected together, so both groups would have been affected equally by any skew. The naive, central memory and regulatory TCRB repertoires appeared to resemble one another more closely among patients than among healthy donors. Because small numbers of individuals were included in the HLA sub-analyses, any influence of HLA type on TCRB rearrangement was left unresolved. In all four CD4+ subsets, TCRB CDR3 length was moderately but significantly shorter in type 1 diabetes patients.

The CDR3, from cysteine to phenylalanine, totals 15 residues. CDR3 DNA is the only sequence kept; it has 45 bases, read in frame from the first base. V loses 7 bases at its end and J loses 7 bases; junction bases beyond the gene matches: 11. Sequences SQVTM (CDR1) and ANQGSEA (CDR2) are obtained from the germline V gene. The sequence derives from a young woman in good health. The chain couples TRBV29-1 to TRBJ2-1, with TRBD2 identical over 12 junction bases. Sequencing used central memory CD4+ T cells from blood. The CDR3 protein sequence reads: CSAINLAGGRNEQFF. The sequenced DNA is TGCAGCGCTATAAATCTAGCGGGGGGGCGGAATGAGCAGTTCTTC.